This T cell receptor beta chain came from a study of shared clonotypes between healthy human individuals. About the research overall: Contributing individuals were a couple of females and three males aged 18 to 49. General study findings and limits: Clonotypes not shared had lower generation probabilities than those common to all four donors.

In the case of this clone: Its antigen is still unknown.

Assay runs were performed at deep level. Only in-frame clones appear in the TCRdb table, and some are missing; sequencing was by immunoSEQ multiplex PCR. The top ten clones hold under 2% of a sample with nearly 750,000 clones, about two thirds of them seen once. Per germline, CDR1 SNHLY and CDR2 FYNNEI. Between the trimmed V and J ends, which lost 7 bases and 2 bases, there was a span of 11 bases. This CDR3 has 14 amino acids. Sequenced sample: memory CD4+ T cells sorted from blood. Subset meaning: CD45RA-negative fraction. The origin of this receptor is a woman younger than 45 in good health. The rearrangement uses TRBV2 and TRBJ2-2; D assignment may be TRBD1 or TRBD2 (5 bases each). CDR3 residues: CASTRGRNTGELFF. CDR3 in DNA: TGTGCCAGCACCCGGGGCAGAAACACCGGGGAGCTGTTTTTT.